A selection of T cell receptor beta chains follows, all from one sample in a study of cytotoxic CD8 clonotypes in ibrutinib-treated CLL. Some clones are missing from TCRdb's copy, which holds only in-frame ones; the method was immunoSEQ multiplex PCR. The data show about 300,000 clones, over 55% seen once. The specimen was PBMCs, collected after 36 months of ibrutinib treatment. The receptors come from a human donor with chronic lymphocytic leukemia. Both conserved end residues are part of each CDR3. D genes are given only for firm matches. Rows may omit the clone size; those that give it use once, few, many or a size class.

j_call,clone_size,v_call,d_call,cdr3_aa,cdr3_nt
TRBJ2-7,-,TRBV7-3,-,CASSLGPEVDEQYF,TGTGCCAGCAGCTTAGGCCCAGAGGTCGACGAGCAGTACTTC
TRBJ1-2,-,TRBV5-1,-,CASSLAAGHAANYGYTF,TGCGCCAGCAGCTTGGCCGCGGGACACGCTGCTAACTATGGCTACACCTTC
TRBJ1-2,-,TRBV18,TRBD1,CASSPEQGATGYTF,TGTGCCAGCTCACCGGAACAGGGGGCTACTGGCTACACCTTC
TRBJ1-1,-,TRBV6-5,-,CASSYRGLEAFF,TGTGCCAGCAGTTACAGAGGCTTAGAAGCTTTCTTT
TRBJ2-7,-,TRBV7-3,-,CASSDGGLNEQYF,TGTGCCAGCAGCGACGGGGGGCTTAACGAGCAGTACTTC
TRBJ2-5,few,TRBV11-2,TRBD1,CASRAQGVTWETQYF,TGTGCCAGCAGGGCCCAGGGGGTTACGTGGGAGACCCAGTACTTC
TRBJ1-4,few,TRBV4-1,-,CASSREGIEKLFF,TGCGCCAGCAGCCGGGAGGGAATTGAAAAACTGTTTTTT
TRBJ2-2,-,TRBV6-5,-,CASSYPGTSNTGELFF,TGTGCCAGCAGTTACCCCGGTACCTCAAACACCGGGGAGCTGTTTTTT
TRBJ2-7,-,TRBV27,-,CASSPGRSSYEQYF,TGTGCCAGCAGTCCCGGACGGAGCTCCTACGAGCAGTACTTC
TRBJ2-5,-,TRBV5-1,TRBD2,CASSSVTSGRSGETQYF,TGCGCCAGCAGCTCCGTGACTAGCGGGAGAAGTGGAGAGACCCAGTACTTC
TRBJ1-1,-,TRBV9,-,CASSARQGLMNTEAFF,TGTGCCAGCAGCGCCCGCCAGGGGCTGATGAACACTGAAGCTTTCTTT
TRBJ1-1,few,TRBV11-1,-,CASSDFWWNEHTEAFF,TGTGCCAGCAGTGATTTCTGGTGGAACGAACACACTGAAGCTTTCTTT
TRBJ1-2,-,TRBV29-1,TRBD1,CSVRQGGGQGYTF,TGCAGCGTACGACAGGGTGGGGGACAGGGCTACACCTTC
TRBJ2-4,few,TRBV2,-,CASSDLTGALAKNIQYF,TGTGCCAGCAGTGACCTGACGGGGGCCTTAGCCAAAAACATTCAGTACTTC
TRBJ1-2,-,TRBV15,-,CATSRDLRGGGYTF,TGTGCCACCAGCAGAGATTTGAGGGGTGGGGGCTACACCTTC
TRBJ1-5,-,TRBV28,TRBD1,CASDGTGVTQPQHF,TGTGCCAGCGATGGGACAGGGGTAACTCAGCCCCAGCATTTT
TRBJ1-4,-,TRBV29-1,TRBD1,CSVETGGEKLFF,TGCAGCGTTGAAACAGGGGGAGAAAAACTGTTTTTT
TRBJ2-1,few,TRBV9,TRBD2,CASSPTSGGSAEQFF,TGTGCCAGCAGCCCGACTAGCGGGGGATCAGCTGAGCAGTTCTTC
TRBJ1-1,-,TRBV10-2,TRBD1,CASRDRDSRSFDTEAFF,TGCGCCAGCAGAGACCGGGACAGCCGGAGTTTTGACACTGAAGCTTTCTTT
TRBJ1-5,-,TRBV5-6,TRBD1,CASSDGTGALQAQHF,TGTGCCAGCAGCGACGGGACAGGGGCCCTCCAGGCCCAGCATTTT
TRBJ2-5,few,TRBV7-8,-,CASSLVSAQETQYF,TGTGCCAGCAGCTTAGTGTCAGCCCAAGAGACCCAGTACTTC
TRBJ2-3,-,TRBV4-1,TRBD1,CASMQGVTQYF,TGCGCCAGCATGCAGGGGGTTACGCAGTATTTT
TRBJ2-7,once,TRBV11-3,-,CASSSDKTDEQYF,TGTGCCAGCAGCTCGGACAAGACGGACGAGCAGTACTTC
TRBJ1-2,-,TRBV9,TRBD1,CASSGSGGANYGYTF,TGTGCCAGCAGCGGGTCAGGGGGAGCTAACTATGGCTACACCTTC
TRBJ1-6,-,TRBV2,TRBD1,CASGDRGNSPLHF,TGTGCCAGCGGGGACAGGGGGAATTCACCCCTCCACTTT
TRBJ1-5,-,TRBV29-1,TRBD1,CSVGQGAGQPQHF,TGCAGCGTTGGACAGGGGGCGGGTCAGCCCCAGCATTTT
TRBJ2-7,-,TRBV15,-,CASSVSVSSYEQYF,TGTGCCAGCTCGGTTAGCGTGAGCTCCTACGAGCAGTACTTC
TRBJ2-3,once,TRBV5-4,-,CASSFRDNTDTQYF,TGTGCCAGCAGCTTCCGGGACAACACAGATACGCAGTATTTT
TRBJ2-3,-,TRBV5-4,TRBD2,CASSLTSGTPWRHTDTQYF,TGTGCCAGCAGCTTAACTAGCGGGACCCCGTGGAGGCACACAGATACGCAGTATTTT